This is a list of T cell receptor beta chains from one sample in a study of shared clonotypes between healthy human individuals. Using immunoSEQ multiplex PCR, the repertoire was profiled, and TCRdb retains in-frame clones only, with some absent. The sample yields about 1 million clones, 60% to 80% seen once. The sample comprised memory CD4+ T cells sorted from blood. The origin of the receptors is a man younger than 35 in good health. Both conserved end residues are part of each CDR3. D genes are given only for firm matches. Size tells how often a clone was seen (once, few, many) or the class of an expanded clone, and some rows leave it out.

CASSVRGSTDTQYF | TGTGCCAGCAGTGTAAGGGGGTCCACAGATACGCAGTATTTT | - | TRBJ2-3 | - | TRBV2
CASSEPDRMGYEQYF | TGCGCCAGCAGTGAGCCGGACAGGATGGGCTACGAGCAGTACTTC | TRBD1 | TRBJ2-7 | - | TRBV10-2
CASTTTGQAQETQYF | TGTGCCAGCACCACCACAGGGCAAGCCCAAGAGACCCAGTACTTC | - | TRBJ2-5 | - | TRBV5-6
CASSPTGTADTQYF | TGTGCCAGCAGTCCGACAGGCACCGCAGATACGCAGTATTTT | - | TRBJ2-3 | - | TRBV2
CASSPIAPDTQYF | TGTGCCAGCAGCCCTATTGCCCCAGATACGCAGTATTTT | - | TRBJ2-3 | - | TRBV7-2
CASRGGTHTEAFF | TGTGCCAGCAGAGGAGGGACCCACACTGAAGCTTTCTTT | - | TRBJ1-1 | - | TRBV28
CASSFPAGVAGNTIYF | TGTGCCAGCAGTTTTCCCGCAGGGGTAGCTGGAAACACCATATATTTT | - | TRBJ1-3 | - | TRBV28
CAWSVKGGPGNTIYF | TGTGCCTGGAGTGTAAAAGGGGGGCCCGGAAACACCATATATTTT | - | TRBJ1-3 | - | TRBV30
CASSRANTEAFF | TGTGCCAGCAGCCGAGCCAACACTGAAGCTTTCTTT | - | TRBJ1-1 | - | TRBV6-5
CASSSGSDTQYF | TGTGCTAGCAGCTCGGGGTCAGATACGCAGTATTTT | - | TRBJ2-3 | - | TRBV7-7
CASSIQRGGSDTQYF | TGTGCCAGCAGTATTCAGCGGGGGGGTTCAGATACGCAGTATTTT | TRBD2 | TRBJ2-3 | - | TRBV28
CASSSLGVGDYGYTF | TGTGCCAGCAGTTCCTTGGGGGTTGGGGACTATGGCTACACCTTC | - | TRBJ1-2 | - | TRBV28
CASVGRSYEKLFF | TGTGCCAGCGTTGGGCGTTCGTATGAAAAACTGTTTTTT | - | TRBJ1-4 | - | TRBV28
CASSSPPGRGSEKLFF | TGTGCCAGCAGTTCCCCCCCCGGTCGGGGGTCGGAAAAACTGTTTTTT | - | TRBJ1-4 | - | TRBV28
CAWSASSAVQYF | TGTGCCTGGAGTGCCAGTTCCGCGGTCCAGTACTTC | - | TRBJ2-5 | - | TRBV30
CSVETAGLGEGNTIYF | TGCAGCGTTGAAACCGCGGGGCTGGGGGAAGGAAACACCATATATTTT | - | TRBJ1-3 | once | TRBV29-1
CASSILSGQVLSGNQPQHF | TGTGCCAGTAGTATACTGTCGGGACAGGTTTTGAGTGGGAATCAGCCCCAGCATTTT | TRBD1 | TRBJ1-5 | few | TRBV19
CASSQDALGLADYNEQFF | TGCGCCAGCAGCCAAGACGCCCTGGGACTAGCGGACTACAATGAGCAGTTCTTC | TRBD2 | TRBJ2-1 | - | TRBV4-3
CASSLDSGSAYEQYF | TGTGCCAGCAGTTTGGATAGCGGGAGTGCCTACGAGCAGTACTTC | TRBD2 | TRBJ2-7 | - | TRBV27
CASSSPGQLRAFF | TGTGCCAGCAGTTCACCGGGCCAATTAAGGGCTTTCTTT | - | TRBJ1-1 | few | TRBV28
CAWSGQGGQPQHF | TGTGCCTGGAGTGGACAGGGTGGTCAGCCCCAGCATTTT | TRBD1 | TRBJ1-5 | few | TRBV30
CAISESAGRTDTQYF | TGTGCCATCAGTGAGTCGGCAGGGAGAACAGATACGCAGTATTTT | - | TRBJ2-3 | - | TRBV10-3
CASSQSTAGGSGDTQYF | TGCGCCAGCAGCCAAAGTACTGCTGGCGGGAGTGGGGATACGCAGTATTTT | TRBD2 | TRBJ2-3 | - | TRBV4-3
CASSHLLALQETQYF | TGTGCCAGCAGCCACCTACTAGCGCTCCAAGAGACCCAGTACTTC | TRBD2 | TRBJ2-5 | - | TRBV11-2
CASRQGGRVGQPQHF | TGTGCCAGTAGGCAGGGGGGGCGTGTAGGTCAGCCCCAGCATTTT | TRBD1 | TRBJ1-5 | few | TRBV19
CASSVEVGGRSEKLFF | TGTGCCAGCAGCGTAGAGGTAGGGGGCCGAAGCGAAAAACTGTTTTTT | TRBD1 | TRBJ1-4 | once | TRBV9
CASSPGPLLLAGGEQYF | TGTGCCAGCTCACCTGGGCCCCTGCTCCTAGCGGGAGGCGAGCAGTACTTC | TRBD2 | TRBJ2-7 | - | TRBV18
CASSEPTLTGTSGYEQYF | TGTGCCAGCAGTGAGCCCACTTTGACCGGGACTAGCGGCTACGAGCAGTACTTC | TRBD2 | TRBJ2-7 | - | TRBV6-1
CASSESLVLAGGWQFF | TGTGCCAGCAGTGAATCTTTGGTACTAGCGGGGGGGTGGCAGTTCTTC | TRBD2 | TRBJ2-1 | - | TRBV6-1
CASNRGGYEQYF | TGTGCCAGCAACCGGGGGGGTTACGAGCAGTACTTC | TRBD2 | TRBJ2-7 | once | TRBV6-1
CASSETGTYGYTF | TGTGCCAGCAGTGAAACGGGGACCTATGGCTACACCTTC | - | TRBJ1-2 | - | TRBV6-1
CASSPFLNYGYTF | TGTGCCAGCAGCCCCTTCCTTAACTATGGCTACACCTTC | - | TRBJ1-2 | few | TRBV7-2
CASSLSGTGTDTQYF | TGTGCCAGCTCATTGTCCGGGACAGGGACAGATACGCAGTATTTT | TRBD1 | TRBJ2-3 | - | TRBV18
CSVEVFDRGPGANVLTF | TGCAGCGTTGAAGTATTTGACAGGGGGCCTGGGGCCAACGTCCTGACTTTC | TRBD1 | TRBJ2-6 | - | TRBV29-1
CASSPPTGGYEQYF | TGTGCCAGCTCACCCCCGACAGGGGGCTACGAGCAGTACTTC | TRBD1 | TRBJ2-7 | - | TRBV18
CASSVKGTGAYEQFF | TGTGCCAGCAGCGTGAAGGGGACAGGGGCGTATGAGCAGTTCTTC | TRBD1 | TRBJ2-1 | - | TRBV9
CASSFTLGAQTYEQYF | TGTGCCAGCAGCTTTACCTTGGGAGCCCAGACCTACGAGCAGTACTTC | - | TRBJ2-7 | once | TRBV5-8
CASSLGRTSGRSYEQYF | TGTGCCAGCAGCTTAGGGCGGACTAGCGGGAGGTCTTACGAGCAGTACTTC | TRBD2 | TRBJ2-7 | - | TRBV7-8
CASSSTRGYNSPLHF | TGTGCCAGCAGCTCAACCCGGGGCTATAATTCACCCCTCCACTTT | - | TRBJ1-6 | - | TRBV5-6
CAISDIREHSYGYTF | TGTGCCATCAGTGATATCCGAGAACACAGCTATGGCTACACCTTC | - | TRBJ1-2 | once | TRBV10-3
CASRSGTGRYEQYF | TGTGCCAGCAGGTCGGGGACAGGGAGATACGAGCAGTACTTC | TRBD1 | TRBJ2-7 | once | TRBV5-6
CASSSGTAGGTEAFF | TGCGCCAGCAGCTCCGGGACGGCCGGCGGCACTGAAGCTTTCTTT | - | TRBJ1-1 | - | TRBV5-1
CASSKGLAASTDTQYF | TGCGCCAGCAGCAAAGGACTAGCGGCTAGCACAGATACGCAGTATTTT | TRBD2 | TRBJ2-3 | - | TRBV5-1
CASSEYRKSLKTYEQYF | TGTGCCAGCAGTGAATACAGAAAGTCGCTAAAGACCTACGAGCAGTACTTC | - | TRBJ2-7 | - | TRBV6-1
CAWNWGRSPLHF | TGTGCCTGGAATTGGGGAAGATCACCCCTCCACTTT | - | TRBJ1-6 | - | TRBV30
CASSQAVAVPIEQYF | TGCGCCAGCAGCCAGGCCGTTGCGGTGCCCATCGAGCAGTACTTC | - | TRBJ2-7 | once | TRBV4-1
CASSALVGYGYTF | TGTGCCAGCAGTGCTCTTGTTGGATATGGCTACACCTTC | - | TRBJ1-2 | - | TRBV2
CASSQEQANTEAFF | TGCGCCAGCAGCCAAGAACAGGCGAACACTGAAGCTTTCTTT | - | TRBJ1-1 | - | TRBV4-1
CASSTTGGGEQYF | TGTGCCAGCAGTACAACGGGGGGCGGGGAGCAGTACTTC | - | TRBJ2-7 | - | TRBV6-5
CASSPGTSGLETQYF | TGTGCCAGCAGCCCGGGTACTAGCGGGTTGGAGACCCAGTACTTC | TRBD2 | TRBJ2-5 | - | TRBV7-8
CASTPNPGSSYEQYF | TGTGCCAGCACTCCCAACCCCGGGAGCTCCTACGAGCAGTACTTC | - | TRBJ2-7 | - | TRBV11-2
CASSMIATSGPHEQFF | TGTGCCAGTAGTATGATCGCGACTAGCGGTCCCCATGAGCAGTTCTTC | TRBD2 | TRBJ2-1 | - | TRBV19
CASSVGPRGSGQETQYF | TGTGCCAGCAGCGTAGGCCCTCGCGGGAGCGGGCAAGAGACCCAGTACTTC | TRBD2 | TRBJ2-5 | - | TRBV9